This entry describes one T cell receptor (beta chain). Controls matched for sex and age were healthy donors. The authors negatively isolated CD8+ and CD4+ T cells and FACS-enriched TEMRA cells. These data are taken from a study of CD8 T cells in Susac syndrome. CDR1 is SGHTA, CDR2 FQGNSA, per germline. The trim removed 5 bases at V and 10 bases at J, leaving 7 bases unmatched. The CDR3 runs 15 residues. The RNA, 0.5 to 1 ug, was put through reverse transcription using random hexamers. Amplification of TCR beta CDR3 spanned 54 Vbeta and 13 Jbeta via immunoSEQ multiplex PCR. TCRdb reprocessed the immunoSEQ multiplex PCR reads with MiXCR, giving one entry per CDR3 protein. The sample has roughly 200,000 distinct CDR3 sequences; around 96% are singletons.

The sequenced material came from CD4+ T cells from PBMCs. This clonotype originated in a human donor in good health. The chain has TRBV7-2 and TRBJ2-1; 14 bases are a match to TRBD2. The CDR3 DNA is TGTGCCAGCAGCCGACTAGCGGGAGGGCGGAACGAGCAGTTCTTC. Its protein is CASSRLAGGRNEQFF.